These 11 T cell receptor beta chains were sequenced from one sample in a study of cytomegalovirus exposure and HLA in healthy donors. The assay was immunoSEQ multiplex PCR, and TCRdb's table has in-frame clones only and misses some. The sample contains 35,000 to 50,000 clones, over 85% of which appear only once. The source material was PBMCs. Every receptor here comes from a woman aged 18-29 years in good health and CMV-seronegative.

This rearrangement joins TRBV6-1 to TRBJ1-1, with a weak D call TRBD1 (5 bases). CDR1 MNHNS and CDR2 SASEGT come from the germline V gene. The CDR3 runs 15 residues. The V and J ends lost 5 bases and 5 bases respectively, with 18 bases between them. CDR3 bases: TGTGCCAGCAGTAACCCGGGCGGGGGAGGTACTGAAGCTTTCTTT. It translates to CASSNPGGGGTEAFF.

This clone occurred once. The J gene is TRBJ2-7, the V gene TRBV9; TRBD2 might be the D (5 bases). CDR3 length: 14 amino acids. Germline CDR1 reads SGDLS; CDR2 reads YYNGEE. Trimming pared 1 base from V and 3 bases from J, leaving 11 bases between. The DNA for the CDR3 is TGTGCCAGCAGCGTAAGAGGGTCTGACTACGAGCAGTACTTC. Translated: CASSVRGSDYEQYF.

The chain couples TRBV7-2 to TRBJ2-1, with 12 nucleotides matching TRBD2. V gave up 5 bases and J gave up 6 bases; unmatched junction bases: 8. CDR3 length: 16 amino acids. The germline gives CDR1 SGHTA, CDR2 FQGNSA. The CDR3 protein is CASSPVLAGGINEQFF. In DNA, the CDR3 is TGTGCCAGCAGCCCCGTCCTAGCGGGGGGGATCAATGAGCAGTTCTTC.

This rearrangement joins TRBV27 to TRBJ2-1; the D is unclear. The CDR3 covers 15 residues. Per the germline V gene, CDR1 is MNHEY and CDR2 is SMNVEV (reference sequence). V was trimmed by 4 bases and J by 3 bases, leaving 13 bases between them. CDR3 amino acids: CASSSRSTHYNEQFF. CDR3 bases: TGTGCCAGCAGTTCCCGAAGCACCCACTACAATGAGCAGTTCTTC.

The chain has TRBV11-3 and TRBJ2-1; TRBD2 aligns across 7 bases. Germline-derived CDR1 and CDR2 are SGHNT and YENEEA. Trimming removed 1 base from V and 2 bases from J; junction bases left unmatched: 2. This CDR3 has 15 amino acids. The CDR3 region is CASSLAGGTYNEQFF. In nucleotides, the CDR3 is TGTGCCAGCAGCTTAGCGGGGGGTACCTACAATGAGCAGTTCTTC.

V usage is TRBV13 and J usage is TRBJ2-3, with 9 nucleotides matching TRBD2. The V gene's germline CDR1 is PRHDT and CDR2 FYEKMQ (reference sequence). The CDR3 has 14 amino acids. V shed 4 bases and J 6 bases; nucleotides not matched to a gene: 5. CDR3 in DNA: TGTGCCAGCAGCTCCGGGACTAGCCGGGATACGCAGTATTTT. This translates into CASSSGTSRDTQYF.

The chain uses TRBV2 and TRBJ2-3, with 9 bases identical to TRBD1. CDR3 length: 16 amino acids. From germline, CDR1 is SNHLY and CDR2 FYNNEI. The trim removed 6 bases at V and 4 bases at J, leaving 11 bases unmatched. This CDR3 is CASRKYTGGGSDTQYF. For the CDR3, the DNA is TGTGCCAGCAGGAAATATACAGGGGGCGGTTCAGATACGCAGTATTTT.

The rearrangement uses TRBV11-2 and TRBJ2-7; 8 positions match TRBD1. V was clipped by 0 bases and J by 5 bases; unmatched bases: 6. Germline CDR1 reads SGHAT; CDR2 reads FQNNGV. The CDR3 contains 15 residues. The CDR3 sequence: CASSLEYRGSDEQYF. The CDR3 bases are TGTGCCAGCAGCTTAGAGTACAGGGGGAGCGACGAGCAGTACTTC. Full variable domain (rest looked up from reference TRBV11-2 and TRBJ2-7): EAGVAQSPRYKIIEKRQSVAFWCNPISGHATLYWYQQILGQGPKLLIQFQNNGVVDDSQLPKDRFSAERLKGVDSTLKIQPAKLEDSAVYLCASSLEYRGSDEQYFGPGTRLTVT.

The chain has TRBV28 and TRBJ2-1; 7 positions agree with TRBD1. Looked up from germline, CDR1 is MDHEN and CDR2 is SYDVKM. Unmatched junction bases numbered 12, after V lost 4 bases and J lost 9 bases. CDR3 size: 15 residues. CDR3 in amino acids: CASSSYRGRSTEQFF. The CDR3 bases are TGTGCCAGCAGTTCCTACAGGGGTAGGTCTACTGAGCAGTTCTTC.

The rearrangement uses TRBV19 and TRBJ2-7; 9 nucleotides line up with TRBD1. Germline CDR1 is LNHDA and CDR2 is SQIVND (reference sequence). This CDR3 spans 16 amino acids. V was pared by 7 bases and J by 0 bases, with 10 bases of the junction left unmatched. DNA of the CDR3: TGTGCCAGTATCCATCGGGGACAGGGACCCTCCTACGAGCAGTACTTC. It specifies CASIHRGQGPSYEQYF. Combining the CDR3 with reference TRBV19 and TRBJ2-7 gives the whole variable domain DGGITQSPKYLFRKEGQNVTLSCEQNLNHDAMYWYRQDPGQGLRLIYYSQIVNDFQKGDIAEGYSVSREKKESFPLTVTSAQKNPTAFYLCASIHRGQGPSYEQYFGPGTRLTVT.

This clone was observed a single time. The rearrangement joins TRBV29-1 to TRBJ2-1; D possibly corresponds to TRBD2 (7 bases). The CDR3 has 12 amino acids. CDR1 and CDR2 (germline): SQVTM, ANQGSEA. V gave up 7 bases and J gave up 10 bases, with 17 bases separating them. DNA for the CDR3: TGCAGCGGGGAGGGGGGAAATACAGAGCAGTTCTTC. The encoded protein is CSGEGGNTEQFF.